This entry features one T cell receptor beta chain sequence. Its antigen is not yet known. Base qualities are missing; no much larger clone stands one base away. The library was made by the immunoSEQ multiplex PCR assay. For the multiplex PCR, a mixture combining 60 forward primers for TCR Vbeta segments and 13 reverse primers for TCR Jbeta segments was used. A multiplex PCR assay on genomic DNA amplified the CDR3 region of rearranged TCR beta genes. On the Illumina HiSeq System, the amplified TCR beta libraries were sequenced as 87-base-pair reads. The paper's data handling went like this. In a later analysis, approximately 74 million unique TCR beta chains were counted across the roughly 700 repertoires, and around 10 million of these chains were shared by at least two donors. A nearest-neighbor algorithm error-corrected the raw reads and collapsed the reads into unique sequences, merging closely related sequences to remove PCR and sequencing errors. CDR3 sequences were aligned to IMGT reference sequences to assign V, D and J gene segments. For a sequence to be retained, a match of at least six nucleotides to both a V gene segment and a J gene segment was required. A rearrangement counted as productive if the CDR3 had no stop codons and remained in frame with V and J, and every other rearrangement counted as non-productive. CDR3 was defined by IMGT convention, running from the second conserved V-encoded cysteine to the conserved J-encoded phenylalanine. The earlier analysis of 550 to 650 of the donors excluded any sequence lacking an unambiguous match to a single V gene segment. An earlier analysis of under 750 of the donors called V segments functional above 56.7% productive rearrangements and segregating when the between-donor standard deviation exceeded 5%. A statistical classification framework was built to diagnose cytomegalovirus status from the catalog of TCR beta chain sequences. V and J gene assignment, in a later analysis, came from comparing TCR nucleotide sequences with IMGT/GENE-DB human TR gene sequences. In a later analysis, CDR3 sequences and most-parsimonious VDJ recombination scenarios were assigned using the TCRdist pipeline. In a later analysis, every TCR beta chain was defined by the combination of its CDR3 amino acid sequence and its V-gene family, and reads without a unique V-gene family were dropped. A later analysis removed 592 highly shared, low-generation-probability nucleotide sequences to deal with suspected cross-contamination and a sequencing artifact. For each public chain, a later analysis derived a clonal expansion index from normalized ranks of inferred template counts within each repertoire. Generation probabilities in a later analysis came from a VDJ recombination model fitted to out-of-frame rearrangements, and those results were checked against IGoR. Hypergeometric tests were used in a later analysis to score TCR-TCR, TCR-HLA and TCR-CMV co-occurrence, with a repertoire-size bias correction applied to the TCR pairs. False discovery rates were estimated in a later analysis by permuting HLA or CMV assignments 20 times. In a later analysis, co-occurring TCRs were grouped with DBSCAN, and TCRdist sequence similarity was added when clustering was performed within HLA-allele-positive subsets. Repertoires with fewer than 30,000 or more than 120,000 public chains, plus five repertoires with anomalous nucleotide sharing, were excluded from co-occurrence clustering. Sourced from immuneACCESS, this table was stored by TCRdb with only in-frame sequences that have V and J called. A share of the clones is absent; for the studies checked, an unresolved V gene accounts for under half, and the remainder has no known explanation. D and trimming were read from the DNA, whereas the V and J calls and clone size are those reported in that table. This sample holds about 94,000 clones; approximately 76% were observed only once. The ten largest make up more than 6% of the sample.

The data derive from a study of cytomegalovirus exposure and HLA in healthy donors (dated by TCRdb to about 2017). In the study overall: An earlier analysis of about 530 of the donors reported roughly 300 Gb of sequence data and 95 million to 130 million unique TCR beta sequences obtained from approximately 180 million T cells. An early release covering roughly 580 HLA-typed donors comprised 250 to 350 gigabases of sequencing data and tens of millions of unique TCR sequences. Among the roughly 400 genotyped donors, about 85% belonged to the genetic ancestry cluster associated with self-reported Caucasian donors. The study aimed to test whether cataloging public T cell receptors could reveal signatures of past pathogen exposure. The study profiled the T cell repertoires of some 610 subjects by immunosequencing and related them to cytomegalovirus serostatus. A separate validation cohort of about 110 different subjects was used in addition to the roughly 720-subject first cohort. The study combined high-throughput TCR immunosequencing, statistical association of individual TCRs with disease status, and machine learning to predict cytomegalovirus infection status. A later analysis re-examined previously published TCR beta repertoires from 610 or so donors and added high-resolution HLA genotyping to investigate patterns of TCR occurrence. Rather than drawing on any new phenotypic data, the later analysis identified candidate immune exposures from TCR beta sequences and the way those sequences occurred across donors. An earlier analysis of some 600 of the donors applied high-throughput TCR beta sequencing to assess whether each TCR beta V gene segment acted as functional or pseudogenic. Donor age, sex, ethnicity and CMV serostatus were collected together with the repertoire data. A later genetic analysis took genome-wide SNP genotypes for about 55% of the 666 donors and used that subset as a discovery cohort. Every repertoire in the discovery cohort had been generated on one and the same sequencing platform. HLA typing included class I and class II loci at four-digit resolution. The number of donors typed differed by locus, with 629-630 for A, B, C, DRB1 and DQB1, 522 for DQA1, approximately 580 for DPA1, and 400 to 490 for DPB1. Several DR-DQ haplotypes were treated as single units for association and clustering because of strong linkage in the cohort. On average, roughly 240,000 unique TCR beta nucleotide sequences were sequenced per donor among 398 genotyped donors of the cohort, with roughly 18% of those sequences being non-productive.

The V end loses 7 bases and the J end loses 6 bases, and a stretch of 13 bases separates them. The germline V gene (reference sequence) sets CDR1 to MNHNY and CDR2 to SVGAGI. The CDR3 holds 13 amino acids from the cysteine to the phenylalanine. Kept here is only the CDR3 DNA, which spans 39 bases and is read in frame from base 1. General study outcomes and caveats: Broadly in line with IMGT annotations, most TCR beta V segments showed up in productive rearrangements about 90% or about 30% of the time in an earlier analysis of some 590 of the donors. A later genetic analysis associated a missense DCLRE1C variant with V-gene and J-gene trimming of TCR beta chains, and an independent cohort replicated the association. According to the authors, the approach could potentially be generalized to other disease states and immunological phenotypes. In a later analysis, the rate of TCR association differed among HLA loci, with DRB1 alleles having the most associated TCRs and HLA-C alleles having the fewest. Several of the top co-occurrence clusters appeared to be linked to parvovirus B19, influenza, CMV and Epstein-Barr virus, according to a later analysis. When HLA alleles, especially DR and DQ, strongly co-occurred, TCR associations were difficult to assign to individual alleles. A few of the identified cytomegalovirus-associated TCR beta chains were confirmed in vitro to be specific for cytomegalovirus antigens. Sequencing depth was assumed to be roughly uniform across donors in the presence/absence analyses, though that assumption may not hold. Because HLA typing was unavailable for some donors at each locus, only the typed subset was used in association tests. Correlated functional status among segregating V segments might reflect linkage disequilibrium, but an unknown experimental factor could not be ruled out. According to a later analysis, most CMV-associated TCR beta chains appeared to be HLA-restricted, and the HLA associations seemed to be driven largely by CMV exposure. The 87-base-pair reads could not distinguish some IMGT-functional V segments, including TRBV6-2 and TRBV6-3, so those segments were excluded. A later analysis associated 16,951 TCR beta sequences with specific HLA alleles at a false discovery rate of 0.05. The study listed around 160 TCR beta chains as associated with cytomegalovirus. In both the original and validation cohorts, the classifier was reported to diagnose cytomegalovirus status with high specificity and sensitivity. While some public TCRs were present in many individuals, most TCR sequences turned up only very rarely across donors. For the cohort, immune exposure information was limited to CMV serostatus. A cluster of highly shared sequence variants was judged likely to be a technical artifact of the sequencing pipeline. In a later analysis, HLA-associated TCR beta chains were found to be more clonally expanded and to have lower generation probabilities than equally common non-associated chains. Because counts were too low, around 18 rarely observed V segments, including chromosome 9 orphons, were left out of the earlier analysis of a few hundred of the donors. A further reported finding was that TCR beta sequences accurately predicted the HLA-A and HLA-B alleles for most subjects in the first cohort. According to a later genetic analysis, donors in an Asian-associated ancestry cluster had fewer N-insertions in productive TCRs than the roughly 670-donor mean. The cohort was sequenced for TCR beta chains only, and without alpha or paired-chain data the features that could be detected were limited.

The cohort consisted of hundreds of healthy bone marrow donors. At the time of sampling, all cohort members were nominally healthy, though unrecorded immune exposures were likely present. The donor tested CMV seropositive and was one of the 289 seropositive cohort members. A peripheral blood sample was collected from each donor, and TCR beta sequencing was performed on peripheral blood mononuclear cells. Genomic DNA was extracted from the blood cell samples with the Qiagen DNeasy Blood Extraction Kit. The chain employs TRBV6-6 and TRBJ2-1; TRBD2 is a possible D gene, resting on 5 matching bases. The sequencing input was PBMCs. This receptor was identified in a man aged 40-50 years in good health and CMV-seropositive. The sequenced DNA is TGTGCCAGCACCCAACCAGGAGGCAATGAGCAGTTCTTC. Its translation reads: CASTQPGGNEQFF.